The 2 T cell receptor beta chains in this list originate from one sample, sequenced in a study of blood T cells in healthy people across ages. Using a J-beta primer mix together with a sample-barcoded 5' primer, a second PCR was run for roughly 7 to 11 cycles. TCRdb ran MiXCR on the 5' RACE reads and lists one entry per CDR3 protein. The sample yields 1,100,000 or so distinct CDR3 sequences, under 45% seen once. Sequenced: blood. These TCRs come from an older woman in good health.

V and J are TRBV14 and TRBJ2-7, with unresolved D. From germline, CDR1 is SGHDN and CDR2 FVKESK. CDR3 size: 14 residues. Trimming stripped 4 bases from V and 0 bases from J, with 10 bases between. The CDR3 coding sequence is TGTGCCAGCAGCCCCAGCCCAGGCTCCTACGAGCAGTACTTC. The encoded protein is CASSPSPGSYEQYF.

CDR3 DNA sequence: TGCAGTGCTAGAGCCCCCCGACGGGACAGGGGGATCAATGAGCAGTTCTTC. Translating it yields CSARAPRRDRGINEQFF. This chain connects TRBV20-1 to TRBJ2-1; 11 bases are shared with TRBD1. CDR3 length: 17 amino acids. Trimming took 1 base from V and 6 from J; bases not matched to a gene: 11. Looked up from germline, CDR1 is DFQATT and CDR2 is SNEGSKA (reference sequence).